Below, 12 T cell receptor beta chains from the same sample are listed, as sequenced in a study of PD-1 blockade in classical Hodgkin lymphoma. Method: immunoSEQ multiplex PCR; TCRdb's copy keeps in-frame clones and lacks some. The data hold fewer than 30,000 clones, with roughly 85% observed a single time. Every one of the patients relapsed after autologous stem cell transplantation (brentuximab vedotin exposure was variable). The sequences come from peripheral blood mononuclear cells (PBMCs), collected before the second cycle of nivolumab. Receptor source: a human donor with classical Hodgkin lymphoma.

The V call is TRBV9, the J call TRBJ1-2; D might be TRBD1 (5 bases). The CDR3 spans 17 residues. Per germline, CDR1 SGDLS and CDR2 YYNGEE. V dropped 2 bases and J dropped 7 bases, with 24 bases sitting between them. The CDR3 DNA is TGTGCCAGCAGCGTCTCCGGCAGGGACCTAGCCCGGGGTGGCTACACCTTC. Translation: CASSVSGRDLARGGYTF. Complete variable domain (other parts from reference TRBV9 and TRBJ1-2): DSGVTQTPKHLITATGQRVTLRCSPRSGDLSVYWYQQSLDQGLQFLIQYYNGEERAKGNILERFSAQQFPDLHSELNLSSLELGDSALYFCASSVSGRDLARGGYTFGSGTRLTVV.

The V and J genes are TRBV6-6 and TRBJ2-3, with D maybe TRBD2 (6 bases). Germline V gene data show CDR1 as MNHNY and CDR2 as SVGAGI (reference sequence). The CDR3 is 15 amino acids. The V and J ends lost 6 bases and 0 bases respectively, with 13 bases between them. The CDR3 region is CASSPGLRSTDTQYF. The CDR3 DNA follows: TGTGCCAGCAGCCCGGGACTCCGTAGCACAGATACGCAGTATTTT.

This clone was found a few times. V is TRBV7-1 and J is TRBJ1-3; a weak D match, TRBD1 (6 bases). TRBV7-1 is an ORF for which the function is uncertain. This CDR3 region has 16 residues. The germline V and J ends were trimmed by 4 bases and 0 bases, with 13 bases remaining between them. CDR3 sequence (DNA): TGTGCCAGCAGCTTACCCCGGGACAACTCTGGAAACACCATATATTTT. Its translation: CASSLPRDNSGNTIYF.

This clone was recorded only once. The chain joins TRBV5-1 to TRBJ1-1; D may be TRBD1 (5 bases). This CDR3 has 16 amino acids. Trimming shortened V by 4 bases and J by 6 bases, and 22 bases separated the two germline ends. The germline V gene has CDR1 SGHRS and CDR2 YFSETQ. The CDR3 coding sequence is TGCGCCAGCAGCCGGGACCTGTCGGGCCGCAATGCTGAAGCTTTCTTT. This encodes CASSRDLSGRNAEAFF.

Written as DNA, the CDR3 is TGTGCCAGCAGTCCCCGGGGGGGGGCAACCGAGCAGTACGTC. It encodes CASSPRGGATEQYV. The chain links TRBV27 to TRBJ2-7; TRBD2 matches 8 bases. The CDR3 covers 14 residues. V was clipped by 5 bases and J by 6 bases; unmatched bases: 9. Looked up from germline, CDR1 is MNHEY and CDR2 is SMNVEV (reference sequence).

The V call is TRBV19, the J call TRBJ2-2; 10 bases line up with TRBD2. The CDR3 has 18 residues. V lost 3 bases, J lost 0 bases, and 7 bases stayed unmatched. Germline assignment: CDR1 LNHDA and CDR2 SQIVND (reference sequence). CDR3 sequence (DNA): TGTGCCAGTAGTATGGAAGTTAGCGGGAGGTCGAACACCGGGGAGCTGTTTTTT. Its translation: CASSMEVSGRSNTGELFF.

The chain employs TRBV5-8 and TRBJ2-1; either TRBD1 or TRBD2 may supply D (6 bases each). Germline CDR1 is SGHTS and CDR2 is YDEGEE. The V end lost 4 bases, the J end lost 2 bases, and 19 bases lay between the germline ends. The CDR3 spans 17 residues. The CDR3 loop reads CASSQDPGGTTYNEQFF. CDR3 in DNA: TGTGCCAGCAGCCAAGACCCTGGGGGGACAACCTACAATGAGCAGTTCTTC.

V usage is TRBV6-5 and J usage is TRBJ2-2; 7 bases map to TRBD2. V shed 5 bases, J shed 5 bases, and the junction held 8 bases outside the gene matches. This CDR3 spans 15 amino acids. Germline CDR1 MNHEY, CDR2 SVGAGI. CDR3 loop: CASSPGGGRTGELFF. Written as DNA, the CDR3 is TGTGCCAGCAGTCCCGGGGGAGGGCGAACCGGGGAGCTGTTTTTT.

V gene TRBV7-8 combines with J gene TRBJ2-4; D remains unclear. The CDR3 is made up of 18 amino acids. Per the germline V gene, CDR1 is SGHVS and CDR2 is FQNEAQ. Trimming removed 1 base at V and 0 bases at J, with 16 bases between. The CDR3 here is CASSLVALGRVAKNIQYF. CDR3 nucleotides: TGTGCCAGCAGCTTAGTAGCTCTCGGACGGGTAGCCAAAAACATTCAGTACTTC.

Regarding this clone: The germline gene is not matched at one end of the junction; a read error may be the cause. CDR3: CASSNSGGRETRYF. The CDR3 bases are TGTGCCAGCAGCAATAGCGGGGGGCGGGAGACCCGGTACTTC. This chain joins TRBV11-2 and TRBJ2-5; 10 bases are a match to TRBD2. Germline V gives CDR1 SGHAT, CDR2 FQNNGV. CDR3 length: 14 residues.

This clone has just a few counts. The chain carries TRBV5-6 and TRBJ2-2; a weak D match, TRBD1 (6 bases). Trimming cost V 3 bases and J 7 bases, with 22 bases left between them. This CDR3 region has 17 residues. From germline, CDR1 is SGHDT and CDR2 YYEEEE. The CDR3 DNA reads TGTGCCAGCAGCTCATTACAGGGTTTTTTCGGCGGCGGGGAGCTGTTTTTT. Protein: CASSSLQGFFGGGELFF.

V and J are TRBV21-1 and TRBJ1-1. TRBV21-1 is annotated as a pseudogene. The CDR3 is 18 amino acids. CDR3 sequence (DNA): TGTGCCAGCAGCAAAAGGGAGCGGGGGGCCATAAAGGGTACTGAAGCTTTCTTT. Translation: CASSKRERGAIKGTEAFF.